This T cell receptor beta chain emerged from a study of cytomegalovirus exposure and HLA in healthy donors. Overall study findings and caveats: The study had only CMV serostatus as immune exposure information. For TCR beta chains, V- and J-gene trimming was later linked to a missense DCLRE1C variant.

On this clone itself: Its antigen is not known.

60 Vbeta and 13 Jbeta primers were used in PCR. Repertoires were generated with immunoSEQ multiplex PCR, while TCRdb's copy carries only in-frame clones and drops some. Among around 92,000 clones listed, over 70% were seen once. This receptor was taken from a girl aged 2 to 10 in good health and CMV-seropositive. Sample: PBMCs.

The CDR3 loop reads CASSASGGEQFF. The CDR3 nucleotides read TGCGCCAGCAGCGCTAGCGGGGGCGAGCAGTTCTTC. The V call is TRBV10-1, the J call TRBJ2-1; 10 nucleotides align to TRBD2. V dropped 6 bases and J dropped 10; count of bases not matched to a gene: 3. CDR3 size: 12 residues. Germline V gene data show CDR1 as WNHNN and CDR2 as SYGVQD (reference sequence).